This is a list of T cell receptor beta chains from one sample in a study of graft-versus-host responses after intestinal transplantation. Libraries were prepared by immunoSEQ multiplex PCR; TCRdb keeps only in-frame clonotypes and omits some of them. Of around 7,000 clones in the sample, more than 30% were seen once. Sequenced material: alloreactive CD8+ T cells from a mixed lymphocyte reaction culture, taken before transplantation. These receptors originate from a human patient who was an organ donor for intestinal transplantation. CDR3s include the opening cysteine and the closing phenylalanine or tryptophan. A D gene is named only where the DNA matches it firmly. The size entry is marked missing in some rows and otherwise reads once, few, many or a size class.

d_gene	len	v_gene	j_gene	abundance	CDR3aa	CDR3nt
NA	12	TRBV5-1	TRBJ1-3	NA	CASNTGGNTIYF	TGCGCCAGCAACACCGGGGGGAACACCATATATTTT
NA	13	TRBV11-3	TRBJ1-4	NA	CASSLGPGRKLFF	TGTGCCAGCAGCTTAGGCCCCGGGAGAAAACTGTTTTTT
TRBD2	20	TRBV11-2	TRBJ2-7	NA	CASSLDWGKIAGGFIYEQYF	TGTGCCAGCAGCTTAGATTGGGGTAAAATAGCGGGGGGATTTATATACGAGCAGTACTTC
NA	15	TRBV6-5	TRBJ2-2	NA	CASRRRLGRGKELFF	TGTGCCAGCAGGCGCCGACTTGGGCGGGGAAAGGAGCTGTTTTTT
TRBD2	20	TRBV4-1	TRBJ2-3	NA	CASSQPTSVLSSKYTDTQYF	TGCGCCAGCAGCCAACCTACTAGCGTCCTCAGCTCTAAGTACACAGATACGCAGTATTTT
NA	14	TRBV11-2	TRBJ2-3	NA	CASSDRGATDTQYF	TGTGCCAGCAGCGACCGGGGGGCAACAGATACGCAGTATTTT
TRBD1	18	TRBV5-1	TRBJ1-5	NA	CASSSGTGEVLSNQPQHF	TGCGCCAGCAGCTCCGGGACAGGGGAAGTCCTTAGCAATCAGCCCCAGCATTTT
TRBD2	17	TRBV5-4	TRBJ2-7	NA	CASSSSTSGGDSYEQYF	TGTGCCAGCAGCTCCTCGACTAGCGGGGGAGACTCCTACGAGCAGTACTTC
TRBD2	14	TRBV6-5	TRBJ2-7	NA	CASRSGRASYEQYF	TGTGCCAGCAGAAGCGGGAGGGCCTCCTACGAGCAGTACTTC
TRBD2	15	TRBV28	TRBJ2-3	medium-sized	CASSARGGRTDTQYF	TGTGCCAGCAGTGCCCGGGGGGGCCGCACAGATACGCAGTATTTT
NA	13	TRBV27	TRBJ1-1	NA	CASSPGWYTEAFF	TGTGCCAGCAGTCCCGGGTGGTACACTGAAGCTTTCTTT
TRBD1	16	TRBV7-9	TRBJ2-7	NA	CASSPTDRGERYEQYF	TGTGCCAGCAGCCCAACGGACAGGGGGGAACGCTACGAGCAGTACTTC
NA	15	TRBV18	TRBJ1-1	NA	CASSYLSPGSTEAFF	TGTGCCAGCTCCTACCTATCCCCAGGGTCCACTGAAGCTTTCTTT
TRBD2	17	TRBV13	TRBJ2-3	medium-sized	CASSAWWREGPPDTQYF	TGTGCCAGCAGCGCCTGGTGGCGGGAGGGCCCCCCAGATACGCAGTATTTT
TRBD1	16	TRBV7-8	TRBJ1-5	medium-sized	CASSIQGAPSNQPQHF	TGTGCCAGCAGCATACAGGGGGCGCCTAGCAATCAGCCCCAGCATTTT
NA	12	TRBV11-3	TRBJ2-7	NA	CASSHIPSEQYF	TGTGCCAGCAGTCACATCCCTTCCGAGCAGTACTTC
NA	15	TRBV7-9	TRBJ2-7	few	CASSSTQGIPYEQYF	TGTGCCAGCAGCTCAACTCAGGGGATCCCCTACGAGCAGTACTTC
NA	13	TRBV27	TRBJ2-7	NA	CASSSRLGGGQYF	TGTGCCAGCAGTTCCCGACTAGGGGGCGGGCAGTACTTC
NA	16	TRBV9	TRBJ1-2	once	CASSVGPLRQVDGYTF	TGTGCCAGCAGCGTGGGACCCCTGAGACAGGTGGATGGCTACACCTTC
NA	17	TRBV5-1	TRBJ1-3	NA	CASSYHTPSGTGNTIYF	TGCGCCAGCAGCTACCACACCCCGTCAGGGACTGGAAACACCATATATTTT
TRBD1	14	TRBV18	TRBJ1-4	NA	CASSVRDRGKKLFF	TGTGCCAGCTCAGTCCGGGACAGGGGGAAAAAACTGTTTTTT
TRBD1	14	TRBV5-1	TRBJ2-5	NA	CASTWGTGGREQYF	TGCGCCAGCACCTGGGGGACAGGGGGTAGGGAGCAGTACTTC
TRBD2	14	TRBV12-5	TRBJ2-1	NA	CASGLPGTTHQQFF	TGTGCTAGTGGTTTGCCAGGGACTACTCATCAGCAGTTCTTC
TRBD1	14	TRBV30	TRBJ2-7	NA	CAWSVGTVGYEQYF	TGTGCCTGGAGTGTCGGGACAGTAGGCTACGAGCAGTACTTC
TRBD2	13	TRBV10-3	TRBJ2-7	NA	CAMAGVYPYEQYF	TGTGCCATGGCGGGGGTGTACCCCTACGAGCAGTACTTC
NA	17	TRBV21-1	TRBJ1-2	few	CASSKGRRVEGVRGYTF	TGTGCCAGCAGCAAAGGAAGACGGGTCGAGGGGGTGAGGGGCTACACCTTC
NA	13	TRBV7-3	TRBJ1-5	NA	CASSLTSPQPQHF	TGTGCCAGCAGCTTAACGTCTCCTCAGCCCCAGCATTTT
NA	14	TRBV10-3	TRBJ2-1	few	CAIKRLRSGDEQFF	TGTGCCATCAAAAGACTCCGCTCGGGGGATGAGCAGTTCTTC
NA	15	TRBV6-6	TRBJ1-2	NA	CASSYSGAALGGYTF	TGTGCCAGCAGTTACTCGGGAGCCGCCTTGGGTGGCTACACCTTC
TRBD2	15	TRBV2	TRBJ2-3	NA	CASSDVTSDTDTQYF	TGTGCCAGCAGTGATGTAACTAGCGACACAGATACGCAGTATTTT
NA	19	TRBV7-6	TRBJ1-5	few	CASSLNRYLGHCWQSAQHF	TGTGCCAGCAGCTTGAACCGTTATCTTGGACATTGTTGGCAATCAGCCCAGCATTTT
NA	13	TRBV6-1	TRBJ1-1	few	CASSFRGNTEAFF	TGTGCCAGCAGTTTCAGGGGAAACACTGAAGCTTTCTTT
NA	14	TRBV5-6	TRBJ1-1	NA	CASSLGAGEFEAFF	TGTGCCAGCAGCTTGGGGGCCGGGGAGTTTGAAGCTTTCTTT
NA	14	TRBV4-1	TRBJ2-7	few	CASSPEDGVYEQYF	TGCGCCAGCAGCCCTGAGGACGGGGTCTACGAGCAGTACTTC
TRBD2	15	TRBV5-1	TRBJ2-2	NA	CASSGASGRTGELFF	TGCGCCAGCAGCGGAGCTAGCGGGAGGACCGGGGAGCTGTTTTTT
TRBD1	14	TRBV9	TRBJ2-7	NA	CASSVGGTGYEQYF	TGTGCCAGCAGCGTAGGCGGGACAGGCTACGAGCAGTACTTC
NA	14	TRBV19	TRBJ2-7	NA	CASSIGTGAYEQYF	TGTGCCAGTAGTATAGGTACTGGTGCCTACGAGCAGTACTTC
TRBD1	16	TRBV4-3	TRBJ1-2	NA	CASSQGGTDSNYGYTF	TGCGCCAGCAGCCAAGGGGGGACAGACTCTAACTATGGCTACACCTTC
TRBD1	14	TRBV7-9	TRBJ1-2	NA	CASHGTGGPYGYTF	TGTGCCAGCCACGGGACAGGGGGTCCCTATGGCTACACCTTC
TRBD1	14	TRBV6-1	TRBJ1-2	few	CASSVQGTNYGYTF	TGTGCCAGCAGCGTACAGGGGACTAACTATGGCTACACCTTC
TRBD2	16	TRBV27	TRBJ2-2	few	CASSPLTSANTGELFF	TGTGCCAGCAGTCCCCTGACTAGCGCGAACACCGGGGAGCTGTTTTTT
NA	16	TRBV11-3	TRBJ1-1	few	CASSPRDQAPGTEAFF	TGTGCCAGCAGCCCGCGGGACCAAGCGCCGGGGACTGAAGCTTTCTTT
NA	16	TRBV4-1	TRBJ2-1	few	CASSQAPQGWADEQFF	TGCGCCAGCAGCCAAGCCCCCCAGGGATGGGCGGATGAGCAGTTCTTC
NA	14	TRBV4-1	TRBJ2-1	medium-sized	CASSQVRGYNEQFF	TGCGCCAGCAGCCAAGTCCGGGGCTACAATGAGCAGTTCTTC
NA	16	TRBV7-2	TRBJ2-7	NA	CASSGGDRPYSYEQYF	TGTGCCAGCAGCGGAGGTGACAGGCCCTACTCCTACGAGCAGTACTTC
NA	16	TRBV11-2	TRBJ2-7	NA	CASSLSWGDPSYEQYF	TGTGCCAGCAGCTTAAGTTGGGGGGACCCATCCTACGAGCAGTACTTC
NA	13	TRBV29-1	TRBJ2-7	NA	CSVVGGSSYEQYF	TGCAGCGTTGTTGGGGGGAGCTCCTACGAGCAGTACTTC
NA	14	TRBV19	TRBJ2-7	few	CASSPGDSSYEQYF	TGTGCCAGTAGTCCGGGGGACTCATCCTACGAGCAGTACTTC
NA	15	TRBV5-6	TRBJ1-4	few	CASSLQGGSNEKLFF	TGTGCCAGCAGCTTACAGGGCGGCTCTAATGAAAAACTGTTTTTT
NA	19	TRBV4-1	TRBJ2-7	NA	CASSQKNIGQSLMPVEQYF	TGCGCCAGCAGCCAAAAAAATATCGGACAGTCCCTCATGCCCGTCGAGCAGTACTTC
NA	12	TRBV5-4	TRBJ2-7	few	CASSQPRGEQYF	TGCGCCAGCAGCCAACCTCGGGGCGAGCAGTACTTC
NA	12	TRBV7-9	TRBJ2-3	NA	CASSLATDTQYF	TGTGCCAGCAGCTTGGCCACAGATACGCAGTATTTT
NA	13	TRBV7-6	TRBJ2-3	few	CASSLGVPDTQYF	TGTGCCAGCAGCTTGGGAGTCCCCGATACGCAGTATTTT